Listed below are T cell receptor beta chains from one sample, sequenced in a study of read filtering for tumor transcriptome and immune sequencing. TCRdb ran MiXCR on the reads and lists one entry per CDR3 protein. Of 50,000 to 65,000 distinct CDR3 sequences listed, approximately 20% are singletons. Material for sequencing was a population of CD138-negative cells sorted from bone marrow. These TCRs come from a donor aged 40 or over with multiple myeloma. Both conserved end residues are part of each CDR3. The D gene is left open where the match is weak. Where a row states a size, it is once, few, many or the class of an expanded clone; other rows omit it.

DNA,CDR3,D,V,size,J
TGCGCCAGCAGCTTGGGGGACACCCCTACGGGAGAGCAGTACTTC,CASSLGDTPTGEQYF,.,TRBV5-1,few,TRBJ2-7
TGTGCCACCCGACGGGGGTTCGAGCAGTTCTTC,CATRRGFEQFF,.,TRBV24-1,many,TRBJ2-1
TGTGCCAGCAGCCCAAGGGGAAGACCAGGAGCCTCTAATGAAAAACTGTTTTTT,CASSPRGRPGASNEKLFF,.,TRBV7-9,many,TRBJ1-4
TGCAGTGCTAGATCCGGGAGGGACGAGCAGTACTTC,CSARSGRDEQYF,TRBD2,TRBV20-1,many,TRBJ2-7
TGCGCCAGCAGCTTGGGGACTAGCGGGAATAATGAGCAGTTCTTC,CASSLGTSGNNEQFF,TRBD2,TRBV5-1,many,TRBJ2-1
TGTGCCAGCAGCCGACAGGGGGTCACCTACGAGCAGTACTTC,CASSRQGVTYEQYF,TRBD1,TRBV7-9,.,TRBJ2-7
TGTGCCAGCAGCTTAATGGGGATGAACACTGAAGCTTTCTTT,CASSLMGMNTEAFF,.,TRBV7-3,.,TRBJ1-1
TGTGCCAGCACCTTATCTGCGGGGGGCAGAGCCCAGTACTTC,CASTLSAGGRAQYF,TRBD2,TRBV6-5,many,TRBJ2-5
TGTGCCAGCAGTTCCAACGGGCCTGGCTATGGCTACACCTTC,CASSSNGPGYGYTF,.,TRBV6-5,many,TRBJ1-2
TGTGCCAGCAGTTTATCCTCGGGACAGAGAATTCAGTACTTC,CASSLSSGQRIQYF,TRBD1,TRBV28,few,TRBJ2-4
TGTGCCAGCAGTTTGCGGGGCAGCACAGATACGCAGTATTTT,CASSLRGSTDTQYF,.,TRBV6-5,many,TRBJ2-3
TGTGCCAGCAAGGACATAGGGCAGTTCTTC,CASKDIGQFF,.,TRBV6-4,many,TRBJ2-1
TGTGCCAGCACCTACGGGACAACTAGCACAGATACGCAGTATTTT,CASTYGTTSTDTQYF,.,TRBV6-2/TRBV6-3,many,TRBJ2-3
TGCAGTGCTGGGACAGGGCGCAATCAGCCCCAGCATTTT,CSAGTGRNQPQHF,TRBD1,TRBV20-1,.,TRBJ1-5
TGTGCCAGTAGTATTAGGGTTTTAGGGACCCAGTACTTC,CASSIRVLGTQYF,.,TRBV19,many,TRBJ2-5
TGTGCCACCGAGCGGAACACCGGGGAGCTGTTTTTT,CATERNTGELFF,.,TRBV24-1,few,TRBJ2-2
TGTGCCAGCAGCTGGGGGGTGAACACTGAAGCTTTCTTT,CASSWGVNTEAFF,.,TRBV14,few,TRBJ1-1
TGTGCCAGCTTACCCTCGACAGGGGTTCGAGAGACCCAGTACTTC,CASLPSTGVRETQYF,TRBD1,TRBV18,.,TRBJ2-5
TGTGCCAGCAGTGAAGCGAGCACACGTACCTACGAGCAGTACTTC,CASSEASTRTYEQYF,.,TRBV2,many,TRBJ2-7
TGCAGTGCTAGGTTGTTCTCTGGGGCCAACGTCCTGACTTTC,CSARLFSGANVLTF,.,TRBV20-1,many,TRBJ2-6
TGTGCCAGCAGCTTTTTTAGCGGGTTCAATGAGCAGTTCTTC,CASSFFSGFNEQFF,TRBD2,TRBV7-9,many,TRBJ2-1
TGTGCCAGCAGGCGAGACAGTCATAATTCACCCCTCCACTTT,CASRRDSHNSPLHF,.,TRBV12-3/TRBV12-4,many,TRBJ1-6
TGTGCCAGCAGTTTCGGGACGACCTCCAATGAGCAGTTCTTC,CASSFGTTSNEQFF,.,TRBV27,many,TRBJ2-1
TGTGCCAGCAGTCCGCGTGGGGGGCTAGTCTCCGAGCAGTACTTC,CASSPRGGLVSEQYF,.,TRBV27,many,TRBJ2-7
TGTGCCAGTAGTAGGTACTCCGGGATAAACCAAGAGACCCAGTACTTC,CASSRYSGINQETQYF,.,TRBV19,.,TRBJ2-5
TGTGCCAGCTCACCGGGCCTGGAGACCCAGTACTTC,CASSPGLETQYF,.,TRBV18,many,TRBJ2-5
TGTGCCAGCAGCCCAAGATTGCCAGATACGCAGTATTTT,CASSPRLPDTQYF,.,TRBV14,many,TRBJ2-3
TGCGCCAGCAGCCAAGTCGGACTAGCGGGGGCGATGGATACGCAGTATTTT,CASSQVGLAGAMDTQYF,TRBD2,TRBV4-1,many,TRBJ2-3
TGTGCCAGCAGCCCGAGGGGGGGAGCCAAAAACATTCAGTACTTC,CASSPRGGAKNIQYF,.,TRBV7-9,many,TRBJ2-4
TGCAGTGGGAGCGGGGGATCCTACGAGCAATACTTC,CSGSGGSYEQYF,TRBD2,TRBV20-1,.,TRBJ2-7
TGTGCCAGTAGTATAGAGACAGGGGCGGACAATCAGCCCCAGCATTTT,CASSIETGADNQPQHF,TRBD1,TRBV19,few,TRBJ1-5
TGCGCCAGCAGTTTGGGGCAGGGGGCGGTCAATGAGCAGTTCTTC,CASSLGQGAVNEQFF,TRBD1,TRBV5-1,many,TRBJ2-1
TGTGCCAGCAGCTGGACTAGCGGGGGGGGTCTCACCGGGGAGCTGTTTTTT,CASSWTSGGGLTGELFF,TRBD2,TRBV7-2,many,TRBJ2-2
TGTGCCAGCAGCCCCACCGCGGGAAGGTTGAGCTCCTACGAGCAGTACTTC,CASSPTAGRLSSYEQYF,.,TRBV11-2,.,TRBJ2-7
TGTGCCAGCAGCGCCGGACTAGCGGGAGACCTCTCCTACAATGAGCAGTTCTTC,CASSAGLAGDLSYNEQFF,TRBD2,TRBV7-3,many,TRBJ2-1
TGTGCCAGCAGCCGGGACAGGGGCGGCTACACCTTC,CASSRDRGGYTF,TRBD1,TRBV5-4,few,TRBJ1-2
TGCAGCGTTGCCGGAGGACAGGGGTCCGTAAGCCTAAACGAGCAGTACTTC,CSVAGGQGSVSLNEQYF,TRBD1,TRBV29-1,many,TRBJ2-7
TGTGCCTGGAGTAAATCGAGATTCCAAGAGACCCAGTACTTC,CAWSKSRFQETQYF,.,TRBV30,many,TRBJ2-5
TGCAGTGCTAGAGATCGGGCCAAAGTTCTCAAAAACATTCAGTACTTC,CSARDRAKVLKNIQYF,.,TRBV20-1,many,TRBJ2-4
TGTGCCAGCAGCTTACTGGGCAGGGTCGGTGAGCAGTTCTTC,CASSLLGRVGEQFF,.,TRBV7-3,many,TRBJ2-1